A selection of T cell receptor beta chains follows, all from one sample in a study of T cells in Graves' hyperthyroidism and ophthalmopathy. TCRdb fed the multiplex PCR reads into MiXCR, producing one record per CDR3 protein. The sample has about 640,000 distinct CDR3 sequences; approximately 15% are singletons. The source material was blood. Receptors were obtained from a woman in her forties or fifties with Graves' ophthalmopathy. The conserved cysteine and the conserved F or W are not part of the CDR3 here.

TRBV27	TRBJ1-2	ASSPPGQKPYGYT
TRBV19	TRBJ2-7	ASSTGLAGEGSYEQY
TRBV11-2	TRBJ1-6	ASSPDRGPSPLH
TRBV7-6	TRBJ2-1	ASSLASRVRLGNEQF
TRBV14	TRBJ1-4	ASSPILNEKLF
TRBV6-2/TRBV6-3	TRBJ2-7	ASRSPGPSYEQY
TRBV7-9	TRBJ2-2	ASSPLKPRNTGELF
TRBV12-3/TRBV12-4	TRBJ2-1	ASSFAGGAYNEQF
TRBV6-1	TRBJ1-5	ASRPGNNQPQH
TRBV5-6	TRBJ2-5	ASSPLTGGETQY
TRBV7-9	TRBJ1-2	ASSFVPGEYGYT
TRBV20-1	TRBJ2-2	SAEDREGTGELF
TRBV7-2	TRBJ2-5	ASSLVYRLRETQY
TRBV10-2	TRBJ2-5	ASRGTGMGETQY
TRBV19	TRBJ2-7	ASSIFGSSGSGYEQY
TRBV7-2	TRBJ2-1	ASSATGTSGRRWGYNEQF
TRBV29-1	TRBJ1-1	SAKQVMNTEAF
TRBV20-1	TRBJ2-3	SASIPGGIGDTQY
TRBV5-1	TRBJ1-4	ASSSVDSLNEKLF
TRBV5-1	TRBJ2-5	ASSPHSAGGLEETQY
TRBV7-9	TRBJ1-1	ASSLSNSNTEAF
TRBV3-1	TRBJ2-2	ASSQEVGQTNTGELF
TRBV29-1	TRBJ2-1	SVEGSSGRANNEQF
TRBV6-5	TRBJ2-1	ASSYLGQGTYNEQF
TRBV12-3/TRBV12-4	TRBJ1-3	ASSFNNRGNTIY
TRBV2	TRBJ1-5	ASSGNSPGNQPQH
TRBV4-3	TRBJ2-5	ASSQTSVAGTQY
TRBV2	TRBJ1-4	ALVPATNEKLF